Presented here are 27 T cell receptor beta chains from one specimen sequenced in a study of T cell responses to AZD1222 COVID-19 vaccine. Produced via immunoSEQ multiplex PCR; TCRdb's table is partial and in-frame only. The sample has about 170,000 clones; roughly nine tenths are singletons. The source material was peripheral blood, sampled 28 days after the second AZD1222 dose. The receptors come from an adult who received the AZD1222 COVID-19 vaccine.

This clone came up once. The chain is built from TRBV6-5 and TRBJ1-2; 8 bases are a match to TRBD1. The CDR3 has 16 amino acids. Germline values: CDR1 MNHEY, CDR2 SVGAGI. The V segment lost 2 bases and the J segment 2 bases; nucleotides outside the gene matches: 7. CDR3 region: CASSYTRTGWNYGYTF. The CDR3 coding sequence is TGTGCCAGCAGTTACACTCGGACAGGGTGGAACTATGGCTACACCTTC.

The chain has TRBV19 and TRBJ1-4, with 7 bases that match TRBD1. The CDR3 consists of 14 residues. Looked up from germline, CDR1 is LNHDA and CDR2 is SQIVND (reference sequence). V shed 5 bases and J 2 bases; nucleotides not matched to a gene: 2. The DNA for the CDR3 is TGTGCCAGTAGTTCGACAGGGACTAATGAAAAACTGTTTTTT. Protein: CASSSTGTNEKLFF. Variable domain in full (rest from reference TRBV19 and TRBJ1-4): DGGITQSPKYLFRKEGQNVTLSCEQNLNHDAMYWYRQDPGQGLRLIYYSQIVNDFQKGDIAEGYSVSREKKESFPLTVTSAQKNPTAFYLCASSSTGTNEKLFFGSGTQLSVL.

The V gene is TRBV5-1, the J gene TRBJ2-7, with D possibly being TRBD1 (6 bases). The CDR3 runs 15 residues. V lost 4 bases and J 1 base, leaving 15 bases between the germline ends. The germline gives CDR1 SGHRS, CDR2 YFSETQ. The CDR3 region has the DNA TGCGCCAGCAGCCAGCCGGGACACTTTTCCTACGAGCAGTACTTC. Its protein product is CASSQPGHFSYEQYF.

The chain carries TRBV2 and TRBJ2-7; 11 bases agree with TRBD1. This CDR3 region has 17 residues. After removal of 7 bases from V and 7 bases from J, the junction contained 18 bases not matched to a gene. Germline V CDR1 and CDR2: SNHLY, FYNNEI. The DNA of the CDR3 is TGTGCCAGCACCCGAAAGGTGGCGTGGACAGGGGGCCGTGAGCAGTACTTC. It codes for CASTRKVAWTGGREQYF. Filled out from reference TRBV2 and TRBJ2-7, the complete variable domain reads EPEVTQTPSHQVTQMGQEVILRCVPISNHLYFYWYRQILGQKVEFLVSFYNNEISEKSEIFDDQFSVERPDGSNFTLKIRSTKLEDSAMYFCASTRKVAWTGGREQYFGPGTRLTVT.

This rearrangement joins TRBV15 to TRBJ1-5, with D maybe TRBD1 (5 bases). Germline V CDR1 and CDR2: LNHNV, YYDKDF (reference sequence). The length of the CDR3 is 14 residues. The V gene lost 5 bases and the J gene lost 7 bases, with 15 bases spanning the gap. As DNA, the CDR3 is TGTGCCACCAGCTTAAACAGGAGAGGACAGCCCCAGCATTTT. Translating it yields CATSLNRRGQPQHF.

The V and J genes are TRBV15 and TRBJ1-6; no clear D. The CDR3 has 16 residues. The germline CDR1 and CDR2 sequences are LNHNV and YYDKDF (reference sequence). V was clipped by 0 bases and J by 3 bases, with 9 bases between them. The CDR3 region is CATSRDPRLYNSPLHF. Here the CDR3 DNA reads TGTGCCACCAGCAGAGACCCGAGGCTCTATAATTCACCCCTCCACTTT.

The chain is built from TRBV6-5 and TRBJ1-4; D gene uncertain. This CDR3 has 15 amino acids. Looked up from germline, CDR1 is MNHEY and CDR2 is SVGAGI. The V and J ends lost 0 bases and 2 bases respectively, with 7 bases between them. This chain's CDR3 is CASSYSVYTNEKLFF. The CDR3 DNA reads as TGTGCCAGCAGTTACTCGGTGTACACTAATGAAAAACTGTTTTTT.

The V and J genes are TRBV25-1 and TRBJ1-1; D ambiguous. CDR1 MGHDK and CDR2 SYGVNS come from the germline V gene. The CDR3 loop spans 14 amino acids. Trimming took off 2 bases at V and 6 bases at J, with 13 bases between the two ends. Here the CDR3 DNA reads TGTGCCAGCAGTGAAAGGTATAGGCGTTCTGAAGCTTTCTTT. Translating it yields CASSERYRRSEAFF.

This rearrangement joins TRBV10-2 to TRBJ1-3; no firm D call. CDR1 WSHSY and CDR2 SAAADI come from the germline V gene. With 2 bases removed from V and 4 bases from J, the gap between germline ends came to 12 bases. The CDR3 is made up of 15 amino acids. CDR3 DNA sequence: TGCGCCAGCAGTGAGAGCCAGCTGCTAGGAAACACCATATATTTT. Amino acids: CASSESQLLGNTIYF.

The chain couples TRBV3-1 (or the pseudogene TRBV3-2) to TRBJ2-7, with D maybe TRBD1 (6 bases). From germline, CDR1 is LGHDT and CDR2 YNNKEL (reference sequence). Trimming cost V 5 bases and J 3 bases, with 11 bases left between them. The CDR3 consists of 13 residues. CDR3 amino acids: CASSSGQRYEQYF. CDR3 DNA: TGTGCCAGCAGCTCCGGACAGCGCTACGAGCAGTACTTC.

The chain uses TRBV4-2 and TRBJ2-3; possibly TRBD2 for D (5 bases). The V end lost 4 bases, the J end lost 4 bases, and 15 bases lay between the germline ends. This CDR3 region has 15 residues. The germline V gene has CDR1 LGHNA and CDR2 YNFKEQ. The CDR3 DNA sequence: TGTGCCAGCAGCCCTAGCCTAGCTGGGTCAGATACGCAGTATTTT. Translation gives CASSPSLAGSDTQYF.

The chain couples TRBV6-5 to TRBJ2-7, with 12 positions matching TRBD2. Trimming at V came to 7 bases and at J to 2 bases, leaving 3 bases not matched to a gene. CDR3 length equals 14 residues. From germline, CDR1 is MNHEY and CDR2 SVGAGI. CDR3 sequence: CASTGLAGPYEQYF. The CDR3 nucleotides read TGTGCCAGCACTGGACTAGCGGGGCCCTACGAGCAGTACTTC.

The V and J genes are TRBV27 and TRBJ1-3; D unresolved. V lost 5 bases and J lost 0, with 11 bases in between. The length of the CDR3 is 15 residues. CDR1 is MNHEY, CDR2 SMNVEV, per germline (reference sequence). CDR3 sequence reads: CASSPSYTSGNTIYF. Here the CDR3 DNA reads TGTGCCAGCAGTCCATCTTACACCTCTGGAAACACCATATATTTT.

The rearrangement links TRBV5-1 to TRBJ1-1; D call uncertain. Germline V gene data show CDR1 as SGHRS and CDR2 as YFSETQ. V was trimmed by 0 bases and J by 2 bases, leaving 8 bases between them. The CDR3 runs to 14 residues. The CDR3 sequence is CASSLGSLNTEAFF. CDR3 bases: TGCGCCAGCAGCTTGGGTAGCCTTAACACTGAAGCTTTCTTT.

The chain is built from TRBV3-1 (or the pseudogene TRBV3-2) and TRBJ2-3; 9 bases are shared with TRBD2. V was pared by 2 bases and J by 0 bases, with 9 bases of the junction left unmatched. The CDR3 loop spans 18 amino acids. Germline values: CDR1 LGHDT, CDR2 YNNKEL (reference sequence). CDR3 amino acids: CASSQMISGGSSTDTQYF. For the CDR3, the DNA is TGTGCCAGCAGCCAAATGATCAGCGGGGGGTCTAGCACAGATACGCAGTATTTT.

This clone was found once. This chain uses TRBV7-8 with TRBJ2-5; TRBD2 aligns across 12 bases. The CDR3 covers 20 residues. Germline V lookup: CDR1 SGHVS, CDR2 FQNEAQ. V lost 6 bases and J lost 3; bases outside the gene matches: 20. For the CDR3, the DNA is TGTGCCAGCAGGGAAAGGGGTCCGGGACTAGCGGGCCCACGAAAAGAGACCCAGTACTTC. Protein sequence: CASRERGPGLAGPRKETQYF. Based on the CDR3 plus reference TRBV7-8 and TRBJ2-5, the full variable domain is GAGVSQSPRYKVAKRGQDVALRCDPISGHVSLFWYQQALGQGPEFLTYFQNEAQLDKSGLPSDRFFAERPEGSVSTLKIQRTQQEDSAVYLCASRERGPGLAGPRKETQYFGPGTRLLVL.

The gene calls are TRBV6-5 and TRBJ2-7, with a tentative D call TRBD2 (5 bases). This CDR3 region has 14 residues. The V and J ends lost 5 bases and 3 bases respectively, with 14 bases between them. Germline V gene sequence: CDR1 MNHEY, CDR2 SVGAGI. This chain's CDR3 is CASSPGPAGYEQYF. CDR3 coding DNA: TGTGCCAGCAGTCCCGGACCGGCGGGCTACGAGCAGTACTTC.

This clone appeared a few times. The CDR3 nucleotides are TGTGCCAGCAGTAAACTGGGACAAGTCGACTATGGCTACACCTTC. Its protein product is CASSKLGQVDYGYTF. The chain joins TRBV5-6 to TRBJ1-2; D may be TRBD1 (6 bases). Germline V gene sequence: CDR1 SGHDT, CDR2 YYEEEE. The CDR3 extends over 15 amino acids. V was pared by 5 bases and J by 3 bases, with 17 bases between.

The chain is built from TRBV3-1 (or the pseudogene TRBV3-2) and TRBJ2-5; the D is unclear. This CDR3 spans 14 amino acids. V was trimmed by 1 base and J by 4 bases, leaving 10 bases between them. Germline lookup yields CDR1 LGHDT and CDR2 YNNKEL (reference sequence). DNA for the CDR3: TGTGCCAGCAGCCAAGGGGCTAGGCCAGAGACCCAGTACTTC. Its translation is CASSQGARPETQYF.

V and J are TRBV7-8 and TRBJ2-7; D possibly uses TRBD1 or TRBD2 (5 bases each). The germline gives CDR1 SGHVS, CDR2 FQNEAQ. This CDR3 is 15 amino acids long. Trimming stripped 0 bases from V and 2 bases from J, with 11 bases between. Here the CDR3 reads CASSLAPGLPYEQYF. DNA of the CDR3: TGTGCCAGCAGCTTAGCGCCGGGGCTACCCTACGAGCAGTACTTC.

V usage is TRBV6-5 and J usage is TRBJ1-1, with D perhaps TRBD1 (5 bases). Germline CDR1 and CDR2: MNHEY and SVGAGI. The V and J ends lost 6 bases and 3 bases respectively, with 14 bases between them. The CDR3 totals 14 residues. The CDR3 DNA sequence: TGTGCCAGCAGCTACGCCCTGACAGACACTGAAGCTTTCTTT. It specifies CASSYALTDTEAFF.

This clone was seen just once. The V and J genes are TRBV9 and TRBJ1-2; D ambiguous. Germline CDR1 and CDR2: SGDLS and YYNGEE. There are 15 residues in the CDR3. Trimming removed 0 bases from V and 0 bases from J, with 9 bases in between. The CDR3 DNA reads as TGTGCCAGCAGCGTAGTCGACATTACTAACTATGGCTACACCTTC. As protein: CASSVVDITNYGYTF.

V gene TRBV9 combines with J gene TRBJ1-2, with 7 positions matching TRBD1. Germline-derived CDR1 and CDR2 are SGDLS and YYNGEE. The trim removed 3 bases at V and 4 bases at J, leaving 6 bases unmatched. This CDR3 comprises 14 residues. This CDR3 is CASSEDDRVYGYTF. The CDR3 nucleotides are TGTGCCAGCAGCGAAGATGACAGGGTCTATGGCTACACCTTC.

The chain joins TRBV10-1 to TRBJ2-5; weak D call: TRBD2 (6 bases). The germline V gene encodes CDR1 WNHNN and CDR2 SYGVQD (reference sequence). V was clipped by 10 bases and J by 3 bases, with 15 bases between them. This CDR3 region has 13 residues. The CDR3 DNA follows: TGCGCCACCGCTTTAGCGGTCAAAGAGACCCAGTACTTC. This sequence encodes CATALAVKETQYF.

This clone was seen a single time. The sample has other DNA sequences that encode this CDR3 too. The genes are TRBV12-3 or TRBV12-4 and TRBJ2-7; no firm D call. CDR3 length: 11 amino acids. Trimming shortened V by 6 bases and J by 3 bases, and 6 bases separated the two germline ends. For the CDR3, the DNA is TGTGCCAGCAGCCTCGGCTACGAGCAGTACTTC. Amino acids: CASSLGYEQYF.

The chain couples TRBV6-5 to TRBJ2-1; the match to TRBD1 covers 10 bases. The CDR3 has 15 residues. V trimming: 5 bases; J trimming: 9 bases; junction bases outside the gene matches: 10. Germline V gene sequence: CDR1 MNHEY, CDR2 SVGAGI. The CDR3 DNA reads TGTGCCAGCAGTCCACCCGGGACAGGGGCCTCTGAGCAGTTCTTC. Encoded protein: CASSPPGTGASEQFF.

J is TRBJ2-3 and V is TRBV3-1 (or the pseudogene TRBV3-2), with 8 nucleotides matching TRBD2. CDR1 is LGHDT, CDR2 YNNKEL, per germline (reference sequence). There are 20 residues in the CDR3. The trim removed 0 bases at V and 0 bases at J, leaving 14 bases unmatched. The CDR3 DNA follows: TGTGCCAGCAGCCAAGATATTGTCGGGGGGGCTTACGTGAGCACAGATACGCAGTATTTT. Translated, it gives CASSQDIVGGAYVSTDTQYF.